The clone carrying this T cell receptor beta chain has a handful of counts. Its target is unknown. This sample was included in a study of T cells after yellow fever vaccination. With 5 bases removed from V and 2 bases from J, the gap between germline ends came to 8 bases. CDR3 length equals 13 residues. CDR1 and CDR2 (germline): SGHVS, FNYEAQ. Whole-study findings and limits: The bulk population could contribute abundant contaminating clonotypes to FACS-sorted repertoires. The booster saw the reappearance of most primary-vaccination clones (roughly 97% CD4, around 88% CD8).

A single record per CDR3 protein comes from TCRdb applying MiXCR to the 5' RACE reads. The table lists hundreds of thousands of distinct CDR3 sequences, about 12% of them singletons. Material: PBMCs, obtained on the day of the yellow fever booster vaccination. V and J are TRBV7-6 and TRBJ2-3; D gene uncertain. The clonotype was recovered from a man aged 25 to 45 who received the YFV17D yellow fever vaccine. The CDR3 sequence: CASSPRPTDTQYF. CDR3 DNA: TGTGCCAGCAGCCCCCGACCCACAGATACGCAGTATTTT.